Listed below are T cell receptor beta chains from one sample, sequenced in a study of T cells after yellow fever vaccination. MiXCR, applied by TCRdb to the 5' RACE reads, yields one record per CDR3 protein. The table shows roughly 320,000 distinct CDR3 sequences, with about 10% occurring only once. Material: CD4+ T cells sorted from PBMCs, obtained 45 days after the yellow fever booster vaccination. The receptors were sampled from a man aged 18 to 35 who received the YFV17D yellow fever vaccine. Both conserved end residues are part of each CDR3. Fields, in order: D gene, J gene, clone size, V gene, CDR3 protein, CDR3 DNA. D genes are given only for firm matches. Clone size, where shown, is once, few, many, or a class for clones that have expanded.

. TRBJ1-1 . TRBV12-3/TRBV12-4 CASSQLRGALTEAFF TGTGCCAGCAGCCAACTCCGGGGGGCCCTCACTGAAGCTTTCTTT
. TRBJ1-2 . TRBV7-3 CASSLNPGFGYTF TGTGCCAGCAGCTTAAACCCAGGGTTTGGCTACACCTTC
. TRBJ2-7 many TRBV6-2/TRBV6-3 CASSYLDSEQYF TGTGCCAGCAGTTATCTGGATTCCGAGCAGTACTTC
TRBD1 TRBJ2-7 few TRBV6-5 CASRPQGTGVEQYF TGTGCCAGCAGACCTCAGGGGACAGGGGTCGAGCAGTACTTC
TRBD1 TRBJ1-1 . TRBV5-4 CASSLGQGKDTEAFF TGTGCCAGCAGCTTGGGACAGGGGAAGGACACTGAAGCTTTCTTT
TRBD1 TRBJ2-7 . TRBV9 CASSVGTGDIYEQYF TGTGCCAGCAGCGTAGGGACAGGCGATATCTACGAGCAGTACTTC
. TRBJ2-3 few TRBV4-2 CASSPSAGAGPDTQYF TGTGCCAGCAGCCCTTCGGCGGGGGCTGGCCCAGATACGCAGTATTTT
TRBD1 TRBJ2-1 . TRBV7-9 CASSLASGQDNEQFF TGTGCCAGCAGCTTAGCCTCGGGACAGGACAATGAGCAGTTCTTC
. TRBJ2-1 many TRBV28 CASTPSPYNEQFF TGTGCCAGCACCCCATCCCCCTACAATGAGCAGTTCTTC
TRBD1 TRBJ1-1 few TRBV9 CASSPRQGGYTEAFF TGTGCCAGCAGCCCCCGGCAGGGGGGATACACTGAAGCTTTCTTT